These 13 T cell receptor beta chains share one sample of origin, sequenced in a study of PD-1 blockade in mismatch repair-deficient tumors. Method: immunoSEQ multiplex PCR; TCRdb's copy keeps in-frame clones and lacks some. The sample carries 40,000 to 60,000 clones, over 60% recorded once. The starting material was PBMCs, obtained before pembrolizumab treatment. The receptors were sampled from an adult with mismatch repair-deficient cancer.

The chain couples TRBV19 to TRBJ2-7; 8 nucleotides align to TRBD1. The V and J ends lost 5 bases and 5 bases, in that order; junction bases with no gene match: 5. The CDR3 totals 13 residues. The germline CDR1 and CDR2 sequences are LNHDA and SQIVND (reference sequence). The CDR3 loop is CASSEQGGNEQYF. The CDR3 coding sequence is TGTGCCAGTAGTGAACAGGGGGGTAACGAGCAGTACTTC. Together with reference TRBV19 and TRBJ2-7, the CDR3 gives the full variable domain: DGGITQSPKYLFRKEGQNVTLSCEQNLNHDAMYWYRQDPGQGLRLIYYSQIVNDFQKGDIAEGYSVSREKKESFPLTVTSAQKNPTAFYLCASSEQGGNEQYFGPGTRLTVT.

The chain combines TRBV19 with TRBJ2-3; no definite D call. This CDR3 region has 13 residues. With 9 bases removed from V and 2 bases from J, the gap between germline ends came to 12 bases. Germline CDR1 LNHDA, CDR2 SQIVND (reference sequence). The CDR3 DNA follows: TGTGCCAGCGCCCTTGGCAACACAGATACGCAGTATTTT. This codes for CASALGNTDTQYF.

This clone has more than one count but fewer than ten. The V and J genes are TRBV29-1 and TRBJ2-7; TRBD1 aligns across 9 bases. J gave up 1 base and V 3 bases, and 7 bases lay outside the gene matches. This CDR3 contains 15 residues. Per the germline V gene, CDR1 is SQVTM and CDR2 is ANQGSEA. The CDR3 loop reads CSVDRRDRDSYEQYF. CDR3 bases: TGCAGCGTTGACCGTAGGGACAGGGATTCCTACGAGCAGTACTTC.

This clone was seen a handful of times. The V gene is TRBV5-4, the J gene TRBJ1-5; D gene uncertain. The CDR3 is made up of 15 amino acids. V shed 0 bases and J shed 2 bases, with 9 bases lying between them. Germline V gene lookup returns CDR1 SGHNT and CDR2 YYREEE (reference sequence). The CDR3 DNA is TGTGCCAGCAGCTTGGACATCTCGGGCAATCAGCCCCAGCATTTT. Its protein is CASSLDISGNQPQHF.

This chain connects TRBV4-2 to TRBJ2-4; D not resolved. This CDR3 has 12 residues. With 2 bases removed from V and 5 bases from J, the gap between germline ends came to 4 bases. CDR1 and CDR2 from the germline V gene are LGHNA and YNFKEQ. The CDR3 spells CASSQNENIQYF. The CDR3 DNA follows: TGTGCCAGCAGCCAAAACGAAAACATTCAGTACTTC.

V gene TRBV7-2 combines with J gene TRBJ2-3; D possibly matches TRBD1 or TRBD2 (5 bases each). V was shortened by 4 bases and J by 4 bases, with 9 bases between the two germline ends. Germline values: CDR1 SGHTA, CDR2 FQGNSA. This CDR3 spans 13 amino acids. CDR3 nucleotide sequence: TGTGCCAGCAGCTGGGGGACGGCAGATACGCAGTATTTT. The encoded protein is CASSWGTADTQYF.

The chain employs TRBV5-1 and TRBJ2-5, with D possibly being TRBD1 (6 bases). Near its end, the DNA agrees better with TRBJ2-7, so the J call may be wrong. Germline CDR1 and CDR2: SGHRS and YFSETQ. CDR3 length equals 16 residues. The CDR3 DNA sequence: TGCGCCAGCAGCTTCAGCGTCCTGGACAGCTCCTACGAGCAGTACTTC. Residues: CASSFSVLDSSYEQYF.

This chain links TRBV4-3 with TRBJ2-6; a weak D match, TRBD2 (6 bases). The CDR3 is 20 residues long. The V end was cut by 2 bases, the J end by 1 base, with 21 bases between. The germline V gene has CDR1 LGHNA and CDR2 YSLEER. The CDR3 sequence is CASSQSRWGGVISGANVLTF. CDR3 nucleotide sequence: TGCGCCAGCAGCCAATCCCGGTGGGGAGGAGTAATATCTGGGGCCAACGTCCTGACTTTC.

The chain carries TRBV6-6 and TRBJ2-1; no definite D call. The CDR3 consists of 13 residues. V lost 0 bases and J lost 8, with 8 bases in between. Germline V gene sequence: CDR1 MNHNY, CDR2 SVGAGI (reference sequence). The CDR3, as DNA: TGTGCCAGCAGTTACTCGAAAGGGCATGAGCAGTTCTTC. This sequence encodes CASSYSKGHEQFF.

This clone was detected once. The CDR3 nucleotides are TGTGCCAGCAGTCCCACAACCTCTGGGGCCAACGTCCTGACTTTC. Translation: CASSPTTSGANVLTF. The chain recombines TRBV28 with TRBJ2-6; D not certain. Deletions cut 5 bases from V and 0 bases from J, with 8 bases between. Germline loops: CDR1 MDHEN, CDR2 SYDVKM. CDR3 length equals 15 residues.

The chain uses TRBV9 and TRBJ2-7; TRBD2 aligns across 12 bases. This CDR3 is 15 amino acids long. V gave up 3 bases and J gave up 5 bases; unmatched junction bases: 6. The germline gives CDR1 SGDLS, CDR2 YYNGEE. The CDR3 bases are TGTGCCAGCAGCGCAAGACTAGCGGGAGACCACGAGCAGTACTTC. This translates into CASSARLAGDHEQYF.

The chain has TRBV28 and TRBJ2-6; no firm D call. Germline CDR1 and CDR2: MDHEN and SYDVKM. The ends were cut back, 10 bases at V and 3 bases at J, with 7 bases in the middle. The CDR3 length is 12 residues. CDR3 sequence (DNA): TGTGCCACCAATAGTGGGGCCAACGTCCTGACTTTC. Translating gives CATNSGANVLTF.

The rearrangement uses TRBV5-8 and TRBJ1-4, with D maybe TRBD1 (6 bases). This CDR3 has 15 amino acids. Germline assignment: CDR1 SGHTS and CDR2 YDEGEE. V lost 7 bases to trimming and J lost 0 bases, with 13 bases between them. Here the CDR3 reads CASSAGDATNEKLFF. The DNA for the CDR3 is TGTGCCAGCTCGGCAGGGGATGCAACTAATGAAAAACTGTTTTTT. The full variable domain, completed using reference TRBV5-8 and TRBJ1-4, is EAGVTQSPTHLIKTRGQQATLRCSPISGHTSVYWYQQALGLGLQFLLWYDEGEERNRGNFPPRFSGRQFPNYSSELNVNALELEDSALYLCASSAGDATNEKLFFGSGTQLSVL.